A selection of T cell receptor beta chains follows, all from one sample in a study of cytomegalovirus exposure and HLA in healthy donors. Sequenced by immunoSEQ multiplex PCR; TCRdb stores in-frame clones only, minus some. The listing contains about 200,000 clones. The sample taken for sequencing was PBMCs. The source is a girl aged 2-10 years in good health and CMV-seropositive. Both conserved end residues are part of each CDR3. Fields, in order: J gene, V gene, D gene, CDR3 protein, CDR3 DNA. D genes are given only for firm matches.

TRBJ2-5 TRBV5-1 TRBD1 CASSTGTGGVSETQYF TGCGCCAGCAGCACTGGGACAGGGGGCGTTTCAGAGACCCAGTACTTC
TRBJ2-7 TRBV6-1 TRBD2 CASSEAPGGHYEQYF TGTGCCAGCAGTGAAGCGCCGGGAGGCCACTACGAGCAGTACTTC
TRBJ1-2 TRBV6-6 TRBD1 CASQDRYRVNYGYTF TGTGCCAGCCAGGACAGGTACCGGGTTAACTATGGCTACACCTTC
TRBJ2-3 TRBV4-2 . CASSQGGNPYTQYF TGTGCCAGCAGCCAGGGCGGGAACCCCTATACGCAGTATTTT
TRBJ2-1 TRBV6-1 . CASSTRGTYNEQFF TGTGCCAGCAGTACCAGGGGAACCTACAATGAGCAGTTCTTC
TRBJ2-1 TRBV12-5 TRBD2 CASGSASGRAGPNEQFF TGTGCTAGTGGTTCCGCTAGCGGGAGGGCCGGCCCCAATGAGCAGTTCTTC
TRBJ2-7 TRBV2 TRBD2 CASSELGRAEDEQYF TGTGCCAGCAGTGAATTGGGGAGGGCCGAGGACGAGCAGTACTTC
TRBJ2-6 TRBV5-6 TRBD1 CASSLQGSGANVLTF TGTGCCAGCAGCTTACAGGGGTCTGGGGCCAACGTCCTGACTTTC
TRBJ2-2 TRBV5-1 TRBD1 CASSLGTGMTGELFF TGCGCCAGCAGCTTAGGGACAGGCATGACCGGGGAGCTGTTTTTT
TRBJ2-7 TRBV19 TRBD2 CASSQTSGSAYEQYF TGTGCCAGTAGCCAGACTAGCGGGAGCGCATACGAGCAGTACTTC
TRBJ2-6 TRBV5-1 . CASSLAPGSSGANVLTF TGCGCCAGCAGCTTGGCCCCGGGGAGCTCTGGGGCCAACGTCCTGACTTTC
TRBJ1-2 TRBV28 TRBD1 CASSRPGQGIYGYTF TGTGCCAGCAGTCGCCCGGGACAGGGGATCTATGGCTACACCTTC
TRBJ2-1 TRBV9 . CASSVARGVVNEQFF TGTGCCAGCAGCGTAGCCAGGGGAGTGGTCAATGAGCAGTTCTTC
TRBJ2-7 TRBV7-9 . CASRFAGRETYEQYF TGTGCCAGCAGGTTCGCGGGACGCGAGACCTACGAGCAGTACTTC
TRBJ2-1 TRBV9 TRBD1 CASSAGTGALYNEQFF TGTGCCAGCAGCGCCGGGACAGGGGCGTTATACAATGAGCAGTTCTTC
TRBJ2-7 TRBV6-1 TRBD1 CASSERDRAGYEQYF TGTGCCAGCAGTGAACGGGACAGGGCCGGTTACGAGCAGTACTTC
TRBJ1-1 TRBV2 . CASRTDTMNTEAFF TGTGCCAGCAGAACAGACACAATGAACACTGAAGCTTTCTTT
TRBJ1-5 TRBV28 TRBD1 CASSSPPGQGNQPQHF TGTGCCAGCAGTTCACCTCCGGGACAGGGGAATCAGCCCCAGCATTTT
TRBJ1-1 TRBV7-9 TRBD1 CASSSGQGGNTEAFF TGTGCCAGCAGCTCAGGACAGGGGGGGAACACTGAAGCTTTCTTT
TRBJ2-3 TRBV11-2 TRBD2 CASSLEGLAGLKDTQYF TGTGCCAGCAGCTTAGAAGGACTAGCGGGACTCAAAGATACGCAGTATTTT
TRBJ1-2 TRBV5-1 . CASSLAGGANYGYTF TGCGCCAGCAGCTTGGCAGGAGGAGCTAACTATGGCTACACCTTC
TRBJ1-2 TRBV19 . CASSIAITGANYGYTF TGTGCCAGTAGTATCGCCATTACGGGTGCTAACTATGGCTACACCTTC
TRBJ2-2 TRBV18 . CASSPTRVFMGAPGTGELFF TGTGCCAGCTCACCGACACGGGTATTTATGGGGGCGCCGGGCACCGGGGAGCTGTTTTTT
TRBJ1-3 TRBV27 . CASSFAGPSGNTIYF TGTGCCAGCAGTTTTGCGGGGCCCTCTGGAAACACCATATATTTT
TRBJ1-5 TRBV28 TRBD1 CASSARQGTQPQHF TGTGCCAGCAGCGCCCGACAGGGGACTCAGCCCCAGCATTTT
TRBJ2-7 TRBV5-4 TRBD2 CASSSKLAGGEEQYF TGTGCCAGCAGCTCCAAACTAGCGGGAGGGGAAGAGCAGTACTTC
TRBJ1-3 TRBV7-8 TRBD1 CASSFQGAGNTIYF TGTGCCAGCAGCTTTCAGGGGGCTGGAAACACCATATATTTT
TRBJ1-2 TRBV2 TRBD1 CASTTGQGYGYTF TGTGCCAGCACCACCGGACAGGGCTATGGCTACACCTTC
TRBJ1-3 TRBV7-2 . CASSSGGNTIYF TGTGCCAGCAGCTCGGGAGGAAACACCATATATTTT